The source of this T cell receptor (beta chain) is a study of blood T cell repertoires in COVID-19. Some clones are missing from TCRdb's copy, which holds only in-frame ones; the method was immunoSEQ multiplex PCR. The sample has approximately 82,000 clones, roughly 90% seen once. Residents of approximately 25 US areas, aged 18 to 89 years, made up the participants. Germline V lookup: CDR1 MNHNS, CDR2 SASEGT. Germline trimming cut 3 bases from V and 9 bases from J; bases unmatched to any gene: 4. The CDR3 has 15 amino acids. This chain connects TRBV6-1 to TRBJ2-1, with 14 bases fitting TRBD2. The origin of this receptor is a woman aged 45 to 65 with acute COVID-19. Sequencing was done on a sample of PBMCs or T cells enriched from blood (not recorded which). Here the CDR3 DNA reads TGTGCCAGCAGTGACCGGACTAGCGGGAGGACTGAGCAGTTCTTC. It is translated as CASSDRTSGRTEQFF.